This T cell receptor (beta chain) stems from a study of control samples from healthy donors and cancer patients. The table came from immunoSEQ multiplex PCR; TCRdb's copy has only in-frame clones and leaves some out. This table holds 200,000 or so clones, approximately 90% found once. The CDR3 runs 13 residues. Per germline, CDR1 MNHEY and CDR2 SMNVEV (reference sequence). Trimming at V came to 8 bases and at J to 4 bases, leaving 7 bases not matched to a gene. Sequences were obtained from blood. The chain couples TRBV27 to TRBJ1-1; 7 bases fit TRBD1. The sequence derives from a man younger than 40 in good health. CDR3 amino acids: CASGRRGPTEAFF. DNA for the CDR3: TGTGCCAGCGGAAGAAGGGGGCCCACTGAAGCTTTCTTT.